Sequencing of this T cell receptor beta chain was carried out in a study of regulatory T cells in long-lasting Graves disease. Time point meaning: newly diagnosed GD, antithyroid drugs for less than 3 months. With RNA extracted from PBMCs as input, the TCR library was made. This clonotype came up many times. The V and J ends lost 3 bases and 0 bases respectively, with 12 bases between them. The CDR3 has 15 residues. Arm-PCR of CDR3 regions with iRepertoire HTBI primers generated TCR beta libraries. Source study methods: Sample data revealed approximately 60 TRBV and over eleven TRBJ segments. TCRdb reanalysed the multiplex PCR reads using MiXCR and keeps one entry per CDR3 protein. The authors' filters were not applied to this entry. In the table there are around 240,000 distinct CDR3 sequences, around 19% of which are singletons. This same sample was also taken into another study, of T cells in Graves' hyperthyroidism and ophthalmopathy. That work adds: RT-PCR in the first round (using the HTBI primer set) targeted the TCR CDR3.

Source: peripheral blood mononuclear cells (PBMCs), taken at new diagnosis, from a patient treated with antithyroid drugs. The rearrangement uses TRBV12-3 or TRBV12-4 and TRBJ2-7; D gene ambiguous. The origin of this receptor is a woman aged 25-40 years with Graves disease. CDR3 sequence: CASSFSEKGSYEQYF. The DNA for the CDR3 is TGTGCCAGCAGTTTTTCGGAAAAGGGCTCCTACGAGCAGTACTTC.